Listed here is a single T cell receptor (beta chain). The antigen remains undetermined. Systemic immunosuppression or autoimmune disease history was grounds to exclude patients. Data came from immunoSEQ multiplex PCR; TCRdb stores just in-frame clones and leaves some out. The sample has about 120,000 clones, 75% to 90% seen once. The source of the sample is a study of OX40 agonist ivuxolimab in advanced cancers. Findings of the study overall: Among patients with partial responses at 0.1-3.0 mg/kg, clonal expansion was among the lowest.

CDR3 length equals 14 residues. Germline CDR1 reads MRHNA; CDR2 reads SNTAGT. V was cut by 8 bases and J by 0 bases, with 13 bases left in between. This TCR derives from an adult with an advanced solid tumor such as melanoma, head and neck, liver or kidney cancer. The specimen was CD4+ or CD8+ T cells sorted from blood, collected in a trial of the OX40 agonist ivuxolimab. The chain combines TRBV6-4 with TRBJ1-1; D is perhaps TRBD1 (6 bases). The DNA for the CDR3 is TGTGCCAGCCGCGAGCAGGGGTTGAACACTGAAGCTTTCTTT. Protein product: CASREQGLNTEAFF.